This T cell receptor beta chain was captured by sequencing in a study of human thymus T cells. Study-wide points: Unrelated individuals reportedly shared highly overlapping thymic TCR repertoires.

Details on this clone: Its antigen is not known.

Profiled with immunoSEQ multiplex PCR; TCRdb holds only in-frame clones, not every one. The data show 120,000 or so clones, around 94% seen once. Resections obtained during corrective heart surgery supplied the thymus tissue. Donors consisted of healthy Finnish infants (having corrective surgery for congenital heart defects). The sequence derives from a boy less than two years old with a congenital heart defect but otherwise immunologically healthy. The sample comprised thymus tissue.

The CDR3 DNA reads TGTGCCAGCAGCCCGATTCCGACAGGGGGATCAGTGAACACTGAAGCTTTCTTT. Amino acids: CASSPIPTGGSVNTEAFF. J is TRBJ1-1 and V is TRBV27; 9 nucleotides line up with TRBD1. V lost 6 bases, J lost 0 bases, and 14 bases stayed unmatched. CDR1 MNHEY and CDR2 SMNVEV come from the germline V gene (reference sequence). The CDR3 contains 18 residues.